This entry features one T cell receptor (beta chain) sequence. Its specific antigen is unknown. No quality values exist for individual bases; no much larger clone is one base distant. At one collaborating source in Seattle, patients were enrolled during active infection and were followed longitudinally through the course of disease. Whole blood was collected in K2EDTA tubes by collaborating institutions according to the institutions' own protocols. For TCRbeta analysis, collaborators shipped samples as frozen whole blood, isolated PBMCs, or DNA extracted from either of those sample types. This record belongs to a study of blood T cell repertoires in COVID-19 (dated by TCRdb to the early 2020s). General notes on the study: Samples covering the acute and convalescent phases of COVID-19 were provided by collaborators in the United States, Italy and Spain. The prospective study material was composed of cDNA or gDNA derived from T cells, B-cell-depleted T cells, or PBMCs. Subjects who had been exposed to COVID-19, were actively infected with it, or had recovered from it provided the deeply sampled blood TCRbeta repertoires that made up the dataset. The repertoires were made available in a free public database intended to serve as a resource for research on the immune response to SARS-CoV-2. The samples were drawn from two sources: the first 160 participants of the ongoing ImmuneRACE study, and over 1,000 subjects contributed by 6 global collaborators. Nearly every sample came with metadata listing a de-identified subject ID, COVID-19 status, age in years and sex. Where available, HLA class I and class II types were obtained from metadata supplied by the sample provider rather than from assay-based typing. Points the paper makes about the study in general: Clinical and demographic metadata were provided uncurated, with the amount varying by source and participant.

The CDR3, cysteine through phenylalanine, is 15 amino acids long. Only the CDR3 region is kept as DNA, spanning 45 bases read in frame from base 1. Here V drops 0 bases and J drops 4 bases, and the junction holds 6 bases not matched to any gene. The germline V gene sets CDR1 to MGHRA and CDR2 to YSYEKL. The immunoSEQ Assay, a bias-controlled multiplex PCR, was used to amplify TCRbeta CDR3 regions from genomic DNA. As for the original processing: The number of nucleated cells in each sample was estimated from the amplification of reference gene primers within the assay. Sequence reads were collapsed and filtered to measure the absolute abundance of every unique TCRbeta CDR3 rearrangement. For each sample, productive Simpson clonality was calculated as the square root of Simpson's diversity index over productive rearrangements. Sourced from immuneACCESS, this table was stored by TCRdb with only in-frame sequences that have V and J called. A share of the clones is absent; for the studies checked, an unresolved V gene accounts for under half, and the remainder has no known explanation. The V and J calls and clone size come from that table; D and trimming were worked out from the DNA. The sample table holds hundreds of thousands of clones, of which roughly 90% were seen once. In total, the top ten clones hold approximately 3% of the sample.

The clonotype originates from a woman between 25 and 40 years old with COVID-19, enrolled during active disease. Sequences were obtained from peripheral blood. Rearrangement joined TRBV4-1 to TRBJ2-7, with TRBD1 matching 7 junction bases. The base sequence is TGCGCCAGCAGCCAAGACCCAGGGGGTCCTTACGAGCAGTACTTC. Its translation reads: CASSQDPGGPYEQYF.